This T cell receptor beta chain was identified during a study of cytomegalovirus exposure and HLA in healthy donors. Regarding the study as a whole: Analyzed later, association rates of TCRs varied across HLA loci, with DRB1 most and HLA-C fewest. HLA alleles showed associations with 16,951 TCR beta sequences in a later analysis, at a 0.05 false discovery rate.

Researchers ran the PCR with 60 Vbeta and 13 Jbeta primers. Here immunoSEQ multiplex PCR was the method, and the copy in TCRdb shows in-frame clones only, minus some. The repertoire has some 170,000 clones, around 80% of them found once; the top ten carry 8.5% to 10%. To note about this clone: The antigen is undetermined.

Germline assignment: CDR1 PRHDT and CDR2 FYEKMQ (reference sequence). The V and J ends lost 4 bases and 3 bases, in that order; junction bases with no gene match: 4. The CDR3 is 15 residues long. The chain couples TRBV13 to TRBJ2-1; TRBD1 agrees at 9 bases. The source material was PBMCs. This TCR derives from a man aged 18 to 29 in good health and CMV-seropositive. CDR3 sequence: CASSSGTGSYNEQFF. CDR3 coding DNA: TGTGCCAGCAGCTCCGGGACAGGGAGCTACAATGAGCAGTTCTTC.